The clone carrying this TCR beta chain was seen only a few times. Its specificity is not known. The data originate from a study of STAT5B mutations in CD4+ large granular lymphocyte leukemia. Findings of the study overall: Top patient clones used TRBV06 genes more often: 8/27 versus 2/35 in controls.

The germline gives CDR1 WNHNN, CDR2 SYGVQD (reference sequence). Trimming removed 10 bases at V and 4 bases at J, with 17 bases between. The CDR3 runs 14 residues. Produced via immunoSEQ multiplex PCR; TCRdb's table is partial and in-frame only. Among tens of thousands of clones listed, 70% to 75% were seen once. The chain uses TRBV10-1 and TRBJ1-5; possibly TRBD1 for D (6 bases). This sequence originates from a human donor in good health. Sequencing was carried out using CD4+ T cells from blood buffy coats. CDR3 coding DNA: TGCGCCATAGCCGGGACACCTTCAAATCAGCCCCAGCATTTT. Its protein is CAIAGTPSNQPQHF.